The present T cell receptor (beta chain) was sequenced within a study of cytomegalovirus exposure and HLA in healthy donors. Study results and limitations: Reports showed the classifier diagnosing cytomegalovirus status with high specificity and sensitivity.

Comments on this clone: The antigen is unknown.

The CDR3 extends over 15 amino acids. CDR1 SEHNR and CDR2 FQNEAQ come from the germline V gene (reference sequence). V was trimmed by 1 base and J by 1 base, leaving 10 bases between them. The PCR used 60 Vbeta and 13 Jbeta primers. Clones were read by immunoSEQ multiplex PCR, and TCRdb kept only the in-frame ones, dropping some. The table includes roughly 180,000 clones, 65% to 85% detected once. This TCR came from a female donor in good health and CMV-seronegative. The V gene is TRBV7-9, the J gene TRBJ1-2, with a possible D match to TRBD1 (6 bases). Material for sequencing was PBMCs. The CDR3 DNA is TGTGCCAGCAGCTTAGATGACAGGATTAACTATGGCTACACCTTC. This translates into CASSLDDRINYGYTF. The full variable domain, with the rest looked up from reference TRBV7-9 and TRBJ1-2, is DTGVSQNPRHKITKRGQNVTFRCDPISEHNRLYWYRQTLGQGPEFLTYFQNEAQLEKSRLLSDRFSAERPKGSFSTLEIQRTEQGDSAMYLCASSLDDRINYGYTFGSGTRLTVV.